The source of this TCR beta chain is a study of T cell responses to AZD1222 COVID-19 vaccine. Findings of the study overall: Donors were chiefly white British, with a greater number of females, and clonal diversity was perhaps underestimated. Vaccination with two AZD1222 doses was followed by a rise in Spike-specific TCR breadth and depth. No repertoire was sampled before or during the peak T cell response, only after it. Dominant at 160-218 and 743-854, vaccine-associated CD4 TCRs also spanned spike.

Clones were sequenced by immunoSEQ multiplex PCR, and TCRdb holds only the in-frame ones, with some missing. The sample consists of about 150,000 clones, approximately 90% of them appearing once. For this clone: Its antigen remains unidentified.

Germline V gives CDR1 MGHRA, CDR2 YSYEKL. The CDR3 is 18 residues long. Trimming removed 4 bases from V and 4 bases from J; junction bases left unmatched: 15. The chain links TRBV4-1 to TRBJ1-4; TRBD1 aligns across 7 bases. The receptor's source is an adult who received the AZD1222 COVID-19 vaccine. The sequenced sample was peripheral blood, obtained 28 days after the second AZD1222 dose. This CDR3 reads CASSLVPGQFRDNEKLFF. CDR3 sequence (DNA): TGCGCCAGCAGCCTCGTCCCGGGACAGTTTCGGGATAATGAAAAACTGTTTTTT.